The T cell receptor (beta chain) under discussion was sequenced for a study of response to subunit inactivated influenza vaccine. General study findings and limits: There was a suggestion from the authors that each seasonal influenza vaccination recruits few new T cells.

TCRdb processed the RT-PCR reads anew with MiXCR; each CDR3 protein has one entry. This sample has about 580,000 distinct CDR3 sequences, with about 15% found just once. With regard to this clonotype: The antigen is unknown.

This CDR3 has 11 residues. Germline-derived CDR1 and CDR2 are DFQATT and SNEGSKA (reference sequence). Trimming took 6 bases from V and 13 from J, leaving 15 bases between them. Here the sequenced sample was PBMCs from blood, taken 11 to 12 days after vaccination. The V gene is TRBV20-1, the J gene TRBJ2-2; D is ambiguous. The receptor was derived from a man aged 50 to 60 who received an inactivated influenza vaccine. For the CDR3, the DNA is TGCAGTGCGGTAACTGGGAAGGGGCTGTTTTTT. Amino acids: CSAVTGKGLFF.